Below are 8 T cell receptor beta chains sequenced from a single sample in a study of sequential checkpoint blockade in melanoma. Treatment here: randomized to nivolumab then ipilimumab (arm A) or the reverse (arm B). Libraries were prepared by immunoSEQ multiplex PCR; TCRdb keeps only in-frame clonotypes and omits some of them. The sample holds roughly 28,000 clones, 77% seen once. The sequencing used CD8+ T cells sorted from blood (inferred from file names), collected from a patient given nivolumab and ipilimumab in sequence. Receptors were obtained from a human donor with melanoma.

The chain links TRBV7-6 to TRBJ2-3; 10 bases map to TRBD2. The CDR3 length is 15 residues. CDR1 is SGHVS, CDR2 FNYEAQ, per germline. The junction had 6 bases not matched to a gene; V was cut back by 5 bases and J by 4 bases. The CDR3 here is CASSNLAGASDTQYF. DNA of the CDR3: TGTGCCAGCAGCAATCTAGCGGGAGCTTCAGATACGCAGTATTTT. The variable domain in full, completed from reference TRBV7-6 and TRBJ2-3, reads GAGVSQSPRYKVTKRGQDVALRCDPISGHVSLYWYRQALGQGPEFLTYFNYEAQQDKSGLPNDRFSAERPEGSISTLTIQRTEQRDSAMYRCASSNLAGASDTQYFGPGTRLTVL.

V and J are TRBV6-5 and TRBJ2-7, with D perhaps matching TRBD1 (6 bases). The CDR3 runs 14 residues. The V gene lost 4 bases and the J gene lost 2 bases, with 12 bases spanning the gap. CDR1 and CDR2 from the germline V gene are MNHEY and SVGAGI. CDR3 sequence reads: CASSSRDTPYEQYF. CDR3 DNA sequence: TGTGCCAGCAGTTCCCGGGACACCCCCTACGAGCAGTACTTC.

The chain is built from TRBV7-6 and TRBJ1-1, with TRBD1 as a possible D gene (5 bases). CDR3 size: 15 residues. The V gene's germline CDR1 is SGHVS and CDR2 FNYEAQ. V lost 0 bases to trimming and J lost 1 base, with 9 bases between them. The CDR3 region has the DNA TGTGCCAGCAGCTTAGCGCAGACAGAGAACACTGAAGCTTTCTTT. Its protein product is CASSLAQTENTEAFF.

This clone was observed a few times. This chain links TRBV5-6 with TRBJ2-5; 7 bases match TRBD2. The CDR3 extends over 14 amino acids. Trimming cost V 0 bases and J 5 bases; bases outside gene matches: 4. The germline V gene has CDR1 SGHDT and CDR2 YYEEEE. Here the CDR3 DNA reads TGTGCCAGCAGCTTGGGCGGGAGAGAGGAGACCCAGTACTTC. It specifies CASSLGGREETQYF.

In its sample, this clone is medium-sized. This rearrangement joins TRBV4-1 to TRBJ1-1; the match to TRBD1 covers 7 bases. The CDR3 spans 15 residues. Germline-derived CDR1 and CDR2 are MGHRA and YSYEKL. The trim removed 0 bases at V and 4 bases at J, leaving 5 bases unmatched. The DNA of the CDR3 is TGCGCCAGCAGCCAAGATCAGTCAGGGGGCACTGAAGCTTTCTTT. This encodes CASSQDQSGGTEAFF.

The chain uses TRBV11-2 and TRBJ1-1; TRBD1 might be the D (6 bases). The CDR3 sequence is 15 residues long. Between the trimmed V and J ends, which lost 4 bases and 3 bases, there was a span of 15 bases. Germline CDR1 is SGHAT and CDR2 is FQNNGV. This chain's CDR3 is CASSSLQGRDTEAFF. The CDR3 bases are TGTGCCAGCAGCTCGTTACAGGGACGGGACACTGAAGCTTTCTTT.

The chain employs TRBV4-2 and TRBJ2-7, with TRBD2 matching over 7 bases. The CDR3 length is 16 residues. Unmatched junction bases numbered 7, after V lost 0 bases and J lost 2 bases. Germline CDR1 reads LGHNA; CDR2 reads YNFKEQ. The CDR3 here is CASSQDANGGTYEQYF. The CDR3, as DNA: TGTGCCAGCAGCCAAGATGCGAACGGGGGGACCTACGAGCAGTACTTC.

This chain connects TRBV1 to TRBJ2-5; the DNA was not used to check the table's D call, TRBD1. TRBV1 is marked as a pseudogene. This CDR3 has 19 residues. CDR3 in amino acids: CTSSQWLGQEDEYQETQYF. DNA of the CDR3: TGCACCAGCAGCCAATGGCTGGGACAGGAGGATGAGTACCAAGAGACCCAGTACTTC.